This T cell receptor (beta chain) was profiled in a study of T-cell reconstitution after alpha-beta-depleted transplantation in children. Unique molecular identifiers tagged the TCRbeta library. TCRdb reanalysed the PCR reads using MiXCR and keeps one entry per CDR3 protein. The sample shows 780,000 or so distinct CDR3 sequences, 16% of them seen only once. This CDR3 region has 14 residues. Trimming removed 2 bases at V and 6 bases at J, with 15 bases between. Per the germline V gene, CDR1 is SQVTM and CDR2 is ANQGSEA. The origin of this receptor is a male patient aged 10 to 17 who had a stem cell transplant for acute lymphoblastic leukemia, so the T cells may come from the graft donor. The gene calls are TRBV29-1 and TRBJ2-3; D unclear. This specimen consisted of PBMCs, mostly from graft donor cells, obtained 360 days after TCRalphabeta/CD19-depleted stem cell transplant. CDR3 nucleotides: TGCAGCGTTGAACCGGCCCAGAGCCCGGATACGCAGTATTTT. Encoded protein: CSVEPAQSPDTQYF.